Given below is one TCR beta chain in context. This record belongs to a study of T cell changes during pregnancy in multiple sclerosis. Some clones are missing from TCRdb's copy, which holds only in-frame ones; the method was immunoSEQ multiplex PCR. The sample records 25,000 to 35,000 clones, around 88% being singletons. The CDR3 is made up of 14 amino acids. In germline, CDR1 is SGDLS, CDR2 YYNGEE. V lost 2 bases and J lost 7, with 10 bases in between. The chain carries TRBV9 and TRBJ1-6; D not certain. The sequencing here drew on CD4+ T cells from peripheral blood mononuclear cells, taken in the first trimester of pregnancy. This clonotype was obtained from a female donor in good health, enrolled as a control in a pregnancy study. CDR3 loop: CASSVERRNSPLHF. CDR3 nucleotides: TGTGCCAGCAGCGTGGAGAGGAGGAATTCACCCCTCCACTTT. The whole variable domain, remainder taken from reference TRBV9 and TRBJ1-6, is DSGVTQTPKHLITATGQRVTLRCSPRSGDLSVYWYQQSLDQGLQFLIQYYNGEERAKGNILERFSAQQFPDLHSELNLSSLELGDSALYFCASSVERRNSPLHFGNGTRLTVT.